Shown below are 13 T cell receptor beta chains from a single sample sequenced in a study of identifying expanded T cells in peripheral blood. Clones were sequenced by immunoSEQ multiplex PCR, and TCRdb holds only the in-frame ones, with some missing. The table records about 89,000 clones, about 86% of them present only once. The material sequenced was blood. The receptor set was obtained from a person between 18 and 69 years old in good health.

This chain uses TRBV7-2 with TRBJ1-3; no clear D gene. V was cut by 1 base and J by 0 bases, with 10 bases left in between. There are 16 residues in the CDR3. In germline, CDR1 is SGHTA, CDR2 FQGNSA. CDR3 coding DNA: TGTGCCAGCAGCTTAGAACGCGGGTACTCTGGAAACACCATATATTTT. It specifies CASSLERGYSGNTIYF.

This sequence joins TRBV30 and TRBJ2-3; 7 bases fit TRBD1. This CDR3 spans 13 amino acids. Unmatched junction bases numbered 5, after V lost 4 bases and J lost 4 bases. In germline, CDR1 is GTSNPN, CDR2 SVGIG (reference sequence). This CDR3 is CAWIDRAADTQYF. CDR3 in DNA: TGTGCCTGGATAGACAGGGCGGCAGATACGCAGTATTTT.

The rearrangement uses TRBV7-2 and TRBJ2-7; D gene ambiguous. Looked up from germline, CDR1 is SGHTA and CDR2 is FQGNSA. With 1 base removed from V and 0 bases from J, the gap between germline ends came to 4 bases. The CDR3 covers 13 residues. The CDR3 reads CASSLVLSYEQYF. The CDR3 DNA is TGTGCCAGCAGCTTAGTCCTCTCCTACGAGCAGTACTTC.

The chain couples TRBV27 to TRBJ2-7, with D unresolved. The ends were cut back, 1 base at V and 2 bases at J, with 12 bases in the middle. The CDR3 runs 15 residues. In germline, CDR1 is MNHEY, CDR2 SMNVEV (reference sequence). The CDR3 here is CASSLFAGRTYEQYF. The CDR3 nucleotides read TGTGCCAGCAGTTTATTTGCAGGACGAACCTACGAGCAGTACTTC.

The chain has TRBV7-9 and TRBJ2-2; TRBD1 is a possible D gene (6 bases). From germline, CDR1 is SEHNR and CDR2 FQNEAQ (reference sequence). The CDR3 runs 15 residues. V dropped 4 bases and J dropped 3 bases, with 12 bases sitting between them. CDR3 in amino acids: CASSSQGIYTGELFF. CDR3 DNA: TGTGCCAGCAGCTCGCAGGGGATTTACACCGGGGAGCTGTTTTTT.

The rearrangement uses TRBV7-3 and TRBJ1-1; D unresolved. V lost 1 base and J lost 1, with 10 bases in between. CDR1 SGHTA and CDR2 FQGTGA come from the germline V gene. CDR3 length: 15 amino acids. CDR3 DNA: TGTGCCAGCAGCTTAAATGGCAACCCGAACACTGAAGCTTTCTTT. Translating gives CASSLNGNPNTEAFF.

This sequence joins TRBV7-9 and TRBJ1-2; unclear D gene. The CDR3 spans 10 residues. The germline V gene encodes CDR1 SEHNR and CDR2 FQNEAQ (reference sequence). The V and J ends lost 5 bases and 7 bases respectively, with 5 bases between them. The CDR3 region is CASSNSGYTF. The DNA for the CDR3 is TGTGCCAGCAGCAATTCTGGCTACACCTTC.

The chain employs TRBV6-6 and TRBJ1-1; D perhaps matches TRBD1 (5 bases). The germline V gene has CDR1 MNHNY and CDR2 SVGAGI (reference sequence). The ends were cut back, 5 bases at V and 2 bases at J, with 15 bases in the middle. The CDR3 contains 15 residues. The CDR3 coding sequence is TGTGCCAGCAGTGACTTCCGTGGGGCTAACACTGAAGCTTTCTTT. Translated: CASSDFRGANTEAFF.

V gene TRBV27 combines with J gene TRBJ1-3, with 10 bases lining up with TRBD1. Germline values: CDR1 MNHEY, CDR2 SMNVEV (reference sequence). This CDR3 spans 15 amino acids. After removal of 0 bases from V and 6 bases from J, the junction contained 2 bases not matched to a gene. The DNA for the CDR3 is TGTGCCAGCAGTTTATCGGGACAGGGGCAAAACACCATATATTTT. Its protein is CASSLSGQGQNTIYF.

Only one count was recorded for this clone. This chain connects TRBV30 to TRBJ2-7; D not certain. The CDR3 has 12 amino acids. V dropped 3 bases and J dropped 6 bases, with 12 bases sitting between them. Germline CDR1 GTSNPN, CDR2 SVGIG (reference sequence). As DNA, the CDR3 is TGTGCCTGGAGGCCCCCCCATGGCGAGCAGTACTTC. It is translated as CAWRPPHGEQYF.

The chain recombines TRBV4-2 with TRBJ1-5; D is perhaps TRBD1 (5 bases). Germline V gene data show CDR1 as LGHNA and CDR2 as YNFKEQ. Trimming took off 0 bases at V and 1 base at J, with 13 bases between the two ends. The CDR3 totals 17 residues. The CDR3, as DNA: TGTGCCAGCAGCCAAGATGATTTGGGGCGAAGCAATCAGCCCCAGCATTTT. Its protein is CASSQDDLGRSNQPQHF.

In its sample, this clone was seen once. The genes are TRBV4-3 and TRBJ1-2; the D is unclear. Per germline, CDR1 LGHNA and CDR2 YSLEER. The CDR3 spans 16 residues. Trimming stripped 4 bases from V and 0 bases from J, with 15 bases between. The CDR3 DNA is TGCGCCAGCAGCCGAGTTTTTCCAAGCCCTAACTATGGCTACACCTTC. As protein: CASSRVFPSPNYGYTF.

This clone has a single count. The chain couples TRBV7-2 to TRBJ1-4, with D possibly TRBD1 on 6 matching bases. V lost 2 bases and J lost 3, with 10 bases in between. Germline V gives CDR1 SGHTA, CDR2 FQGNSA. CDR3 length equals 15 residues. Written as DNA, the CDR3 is TGTGCCAGCAGCTTATATACAGGGTCTAATGAAAAACTGTTTTTT. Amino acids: CASSLYTGSNEKLFF.